A single sample gave rise to the 21 T cell receptor beta chains below, sequenced in a study of control samples from healthy donors and cancer patients. The assay was immunoSEQ multiplex PCR, and TCRdb's table has in-frame clones only and misses some. The record lists roughly 190,000 clones, of which the ten most abundant hold more than 2%. Sample: blood. These receptors originate from a woman aged 25 to 45 in good health.

The chain couples TRBV15 to TRBJ1-2; tentatively, D is TRBD1 (6 bases). Germline CDR1 LNHNV, CDR2 YYDKDF (reference sequence). V was cut by 5 bases and J by 5 bases, with 12 bases left in between. The CDR3 has 13 residues. CDR3 coding DNA: TGTGCCACCAGCGAGGGGGACGATTATGGCTACACCTTC. It is translated as CATSEGDDYGYTF.

The chain has TRBV18 and TRBJ2-1; possibly TRBD1 for D (5 bases). The germline V gene encodes CDR1 KGHSH and CDR2 LQKENI. V gave up 0 bases and J gave up 5 bases, with 5 bases separating them. The CDR3 contains 13 residues. The CDR3, as DNA: TGTGCCAGCTCACCACCAGGGGACAATGAGCAGTTCTTC. This translates into CASSPPGDNEQFF.

The rearrangement links TRBV2 to TRBJ1-4; tentative D call: TRBD1 (5 bases). This CDR3 spans 16 amino acids. V lost 7 bases, J lost 6 bases, and 21 bases lay in between. CDR1 and CDR2 (germline): SNHLY, FYNNEI. The CDR3 loop is CASKSVRGITYEKLFF. The CDR3 nucleotides read TGTGCCAGCAAGAGTGTTAGGGGCATTACTTATGAAAAACTGTTTTTT.

This rearrangement joins TRBV28 to TRBJ2-7; D is unclear. The germline V gene has CDR1 MDHEN and CDR2 SYDVKM. The V gene lost 8 bases and the J gene lost 3 bases, with 5 bases spanning the gap. The CDR3 contains 10 residues. Written as DNA, the CDR3 is TGTGCCAGCGGCAACTACGAGCAGTACTTC. Translated, it gives CASGNYEQYF.

This chain joins TRBV7-2 and TRBJ1-2, with D perhaps matching TRBD1 (5 bases). The length of the CDR3 is 11 residues. From germline, CDR1 is SGHTA and CDR2 FQGNSA. V lost 1 base to trimming and J lost 8 bases, with 5 bases between them. The CDR3 coding sequence is TGTGCCAGCAGCTTAGACAGGGGCTACACCTTC. It encodes CASSLDRGYTF.

This rearrangement joins TRBV27 to TRBJ1-1; unclear D gene. Germline CDR1 and CDR2: MNHEY and SMNVEV (reference sequence). This CDR3 has 14 residues. Trimming removed 5 bases at V and 4 bases at J, with 14 bases between. The CDR3 loop is CASSPLGKTTEAFF. CDR3 sequence (DNA): TGTGCCAGCAGTCCCTTAGGGAAGACCACTGAAGCTTTCTTT.

The V call is TRBV7-8, the J call TRBJ1-5; 7 positions match TRBD1. The CDR3 loop spans 13 amino acids. Germline V lookup: CDR1 SGHVS, CDR2 FQNEAQ. After removal of 4 bases from V and 5 bases from J, the junction contained 2 bases not matched to a gene. The CDR3 DNA reads as TGTGCCAGCAGCTCCGACAGGGATCAGCCCCAGCATTTT. It yields the protein CASSSDRDQPQHF.

The CDR3 sequence is CASSFWGFHF. CDR3 nucleotides: TGTGCCAGCAGTTTCTGGGGATTCCACTTT. The chain joins TRBV6-5 to TRBJ1-6; D ambiguous. V lost 4 bases and J lost 17, with 9 bases in between. The CDR3 has 10 residues. Germline lookup yields CDR1 MNHEY and CDR2 SVGAGI.

V usage is TRBV7-3 and J usage is TRBJ1-6; 7 nucleotides agree with TRBD1. The CDR3 covers 14 residues. V lost 5 bases, J lost 10 bases, and 8 bases stayed unmatched. Germline values: CDR1 SGHTA, CDR2 FQGTGA. The CDR3 sequence is CASSLPGGQSPLHF. CDR3 nucleotide sequence: TGTGCCAGCAGCCTACCAGGGGGGCAGTCACCCCTCCACTTT.

J is TRBJ1-4 and V is TRBV5-6; 10 bases match TRBD1. The CDR3 has 16 residues. Germline CDR1 SGHDT, CDR2 YYEEEE. The V segment lost 4 bases and the J segment 5 bases; nucleotides outside the gene matches: 8. In nucleotides, the CDR3 is TGTGCCAGCAGCACTCCCCGGACAGGGGGGAATGAAAAACTGTTTTTT. It encodes CASSTPRTGGNEKLFF.

The rearrangement uses TRBV10-3 and TRBJ1-5, with D unresolved. Trimming pared 1 base from V and 6 bases from J, leaving 7 bases between. CDR3 length: 13 residues. Germline V lookup: CDR1 ENHRY, CDR2 SYGVKD. This chain's CDR3 is CAISELWGQPQHF. CDR3 nucleotide sequence: TGTGCCATCAGTGAGTTATGGGGTCAGCCCCAGCATTTT.

The V gene is TRBV19, the J gene TRBJ1-1; D may be TRBD1 (5 bases). Looked up from germline, CDR1 is LNHDA and CDR2 is SQIVND (reference sequence). This CDR3 has 16 residues. V gave up 5 bases and J gave up 2 bases, with 18 bases separating them. This chain's CDR3 is CASSLEPGLLNTEAFF. CDR3 nucleotide sequence: TGTGCCAGTAGTCTGGAACCAGGGCTGCTTAACACTGAAGCTTTCTTT.

The gene calls are TRBV6-6 and TRBJ1-5, with D perhaps TRBD1 (5 bases). Germline V lookup: CDR1 MNHNY, CDR2 SVGAGI (reference sequence). V gave up 2 bases and J gave up 3 bases, with 14 bases separating them. This CDR3 spans 16 amino acids. The CDR3 sequence is CASSYPRAGNNQPQHF. The CDR3 DNA reads TGTGCCAGCAGTTACCCCAGGGCAGGGAACAATCAGCCCCAGCATTTT.

This chain links TRBV6-5 with TRBJ2-2, with D unclear. The CDR3 loop spans 14 amino acids. Germline V gene sequence: CDR1 MNHEY, CDR2 SVGAGI. V was clipped by 3 bases and J by 2 bases, with 7 bases between them. In DNA form, the CDR3 reads TGTGCCAGCAGTTATACGAAAAACACCGGGGAGCTGTTTTTT. It specifies CASSYTKNTGELFF.

V usage is TRBV5-6 and J usage is TRBJ1-2; TRBD1 might be the D (6 bases). CDR1 and CDR2 from the germline V gene are SGHDT and YYEEEE. The length of the CDR3 is 15 residues. The ends were cut back, 5 bases at V and 4 bases at J, with 18 bases in the middle. The CDR3 DNA follows: TGTGCCAGCAGACCCACAGGGAGTCGCCCCTATGGCTACACCTTC. The encoded protein is CASRPTGSRPYGYTF.

The chain recombines TRBV7-6 with TRBJ2-5; D remains ambiguous. Germline CDR1 SGHVS, CDR2 FNYEAQ. This CDR3 comprises 11 residues. V lost 3 bases, J lost 1 base, and 0 bases lay in between. In DNA, the CDR3 is TGTGCCAGCAGCTTCCAAGAGACCCAGTACTTC. This encodes CASSFQETQYF.

This chain links TRBV7-9 with TRBJ1-4; D is uncertain. V lost 1 base and J lost 0, with 6 bases in between. Germline V gene data show CDR1 as SEHNR and CDR2 as FQNEAQ (reference sequence). This CDR3 contains 15 residues. The CDR3 protein is CASSLGTTTNEKLFF. The CDR3 region has the DNA TGTGCCAGCAGCTTAGGGACTACAACTAATGAAAAACTGTTTTTT.

The chain recombines TRBV19 with TRBJ2-4; D may be TRBD2 (6 bases). The CDR3 has 20 residues. V shed 6 bases and J shed 0 bases, with 27 bases lying between them. In germline, CDR1 is LNHDA, CDR2 SQIVND (reference sequence). The CDR3 DNA reads as TGTGCCAGTAGCGGGTTCTCTCTAGCGAGCGCTTTTCTAGCCAAAAACATTCAGTACTTC. Translation: CASSGFSLASAFLAKNIQYF.

This sequence joins TRBV9 and TRBJ2-5; no clear D gene. Germline V lookup: CDR1 SGDLS, CDR2 YYNGEE. The CDR3 sequence is 16 residues long. Trimming shortened V by 3 bases and J by 5 bases, and 20 bases separated the two germline ends. This chain's CDR3 is CASSGDLMAIPETQYF. The CDR3 DNA sequence: TGTGCCAGCAGCGGTGACCTGATGGCGATTCCGGAGACCCAGTACTTC.

V and J are TRBV28 and TRBJ1-4; perhaps TRBD1 as D (5 bases). V shed 2 bases and J shed 8 bases, with 15 bases lying between them. This CDR3 is 15 amino acids long. Germline V gene sequence: CDR1 MDHEN, CDR2 SYDVKM. CDR3 DNA: TGTGCCAGCAGTTTACTTCCTTGGAGGGGAGAAAAACTGTTTTTT. Translating gives CASSLLPWRGEKLFF.

The chain combines TRBV21-1 with TRBJ2-5. TRBV21-1 is a listed pseudogene. This CDR3 is 17 amino acids long. CDR3 sequence reads: CASSNPLGGGAQETQYF. The CDR3 DNA reads TGTGCCAGCAGCAATCCCTTGGGAGGGGGCGCACAAGAGACCCAGTACTTC.